This T cell receptor (beta chain) emerged from a study of T cell responses to AZD1222 COVID-19 vaccine. The study's findings and limits: The study reported that nearly half of spike-specific TCRs target unmutated variant regions.

Using immunoSEQ multiplex PCR, the repertoire was profiled, and TCRdb retains in-frame clones only, with some absent. The sample carries 120,000 to 150,000 clones, about 90% recorded once. This clone turned up a few times. What it recognizes is unknown. V was pared by 8 bases and J by 3 bases, with 7 bases of the junction left unmatched. The length of the CDR3 is 14 residues. Looked up from germline, CDR1 is SGHNT and CDR2 is YENEEA. The specimen comprised peripheral blood, sampled 28 days after the second AZD1222 dose. This clonotype was sampled from an adult who received the AZD1222 COVID-19 vaccine. The chain recombines TRBV11-3 with TRBJ2-7; TRBD1 matches at 10 bases. The CDR3 reads CASCDRDRGYEQYF. The CDR3 DNA reads TGTGCCAGCTGCGACCGGGACAGGGGCTACGAGCAGTACTTC.